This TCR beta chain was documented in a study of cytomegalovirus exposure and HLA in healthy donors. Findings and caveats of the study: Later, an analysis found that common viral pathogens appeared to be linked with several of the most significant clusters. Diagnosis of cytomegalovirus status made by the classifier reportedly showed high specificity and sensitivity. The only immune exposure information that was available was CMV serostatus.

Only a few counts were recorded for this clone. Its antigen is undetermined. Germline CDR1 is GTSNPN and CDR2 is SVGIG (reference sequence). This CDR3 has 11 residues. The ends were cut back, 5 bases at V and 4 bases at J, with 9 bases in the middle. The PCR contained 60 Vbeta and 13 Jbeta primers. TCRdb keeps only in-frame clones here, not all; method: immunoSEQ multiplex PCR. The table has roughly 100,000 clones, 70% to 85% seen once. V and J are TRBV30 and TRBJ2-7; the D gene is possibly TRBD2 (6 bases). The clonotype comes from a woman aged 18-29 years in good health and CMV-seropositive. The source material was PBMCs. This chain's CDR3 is CAWGTGYEQYF. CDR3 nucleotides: TGTGCCTGGGGGACTGGGTACGAGCAGTACTTC.